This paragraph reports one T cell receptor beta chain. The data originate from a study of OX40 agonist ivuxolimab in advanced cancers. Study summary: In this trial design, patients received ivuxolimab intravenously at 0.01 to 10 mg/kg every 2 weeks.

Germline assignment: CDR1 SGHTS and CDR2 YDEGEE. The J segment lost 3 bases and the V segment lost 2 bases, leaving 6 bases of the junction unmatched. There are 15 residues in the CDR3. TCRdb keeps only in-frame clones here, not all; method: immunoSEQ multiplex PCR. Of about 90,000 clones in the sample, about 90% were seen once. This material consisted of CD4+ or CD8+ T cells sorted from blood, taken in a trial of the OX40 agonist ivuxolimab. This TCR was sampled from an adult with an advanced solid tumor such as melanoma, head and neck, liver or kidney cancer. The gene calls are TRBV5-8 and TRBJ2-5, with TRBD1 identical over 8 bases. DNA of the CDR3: TGTGCCAGCAGCTTTTACAGGGGGGTAGAAGAGACCCAGTACTTC. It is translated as CASSFYRGVEETQYF.